The 19 T cell receptor beta chains listed next were all sequenced from one sample in a study of CD8+CD57+ T cells in acquired aplastic anemia. For sequencing, patients were chosen who had shown expansion of CD8+CD57+ cells by flow cytometry. Using genomic DNA as the template, TCR beta VDJ and CDR3 profiling was carried out. TCRdb fed the reads into MiXCR, producing one record per CDR3 protein. Of some 160,000 distinct CDR3 sequences detected, around half appear once; the ten largest clones hold about 2.9%. Source material: sorted CD4+, CD8+, or CD8+CD57+ T cells (not recorded which) from PBMCs. The receptors originated from a human donor with aplastic anemia.

The chain couples TRBV12-3 or TRBV12-4 to TRBJ1-4; D uncertain. V lost 4 bases to trimming and J lost 8 bases, with 11 bases between them. The CDR3 runs 13 residues. CDR3 in DNA: TGTGCCAGCAGTTACGGCCGGACGGAAAAACTGTTTTTT. Residues: CASSYGRTEKLFF.

Only a few counts were recorded for this clonotype. The chain uses TRBV19 and TRBJ1-4, with D possibly TRBD1 on 6 matching bases. The germline V gene has CDR1 LNHDA and CDR2 SQIVND (reference sequence). The CDR3 totals 14 residues. V gave up 9 bases and J gave up 11 bases, with 22 bases separating them. The CDR3 is CASTRGGALGKLFF. The CDR3 DNA reads as TGTGCCAGCACCCGGGGGGGGGCTCTCGGGAAACTGTTTTTT.

This clonotype has at least ten counts. The chain employs TRBV20-1 and TRBJ2-5; TRBD2 agrees at 10 bases. The J segment lost 7 bases and the V segment lost 4 bases, leaving 3 bases of the junction unmatched. CDR3 length: 12 amino acids. Per germline, CDR1 DFQATT and CDR2 SNEGSKA (reference sequence). The CDR3 protein is CSATRLAGTQYF. CDR3 DNA: TGCAGTGCTACAAGACTAGCGGGGACCCAGTACTTC.

Ten or more counts support this clonotype. The V call is TRBV7-9, the J call TRBJ1-6, with D possibly being TRBD1 (5 bases). Deletions cut 5 bases from V and 7 bases from J, with 15 bases between. The CDR3 length is 15 residues. Germline V gene data show CDR1 as SEHNR and CDR2 as FQNEAQ (reference sequence). CDR3 region: CASSKGDRANSPLHF. The CDR3 DNA sequence: TGTGCCAGCAGCAAAGGGGACCGAGCGAATTCACCCCTCCACTTT.

This clonotype was observed many times. This chain uses TRBV14 with TRBJ2-1; D remains ambiguous. CDR1 and CDR2 from the germline V gene are SGHDN and FVKESK. This CDR3 has 15 residues. Trimming stripped 1 base from V and 0 bases from J, with 7 bases between. The CDR3 is CASSQVVSSYNEQFF. CDR3 coding DNA: TGTGCCAGCAGCCAAGTGGTTAGCTCCTACAATGAGCAGTTCTTC.

J is TRBJ2-7 and V is TRBV7-6, with TRBD2 as a possible D gene (5 bases). The CDR3 loop spans 14 amino acids. Trimming pared 4 bases from V and 7 bases from J, leaving 17 bases between. Per germline, CDR1 SGHVS and CDR2 FNYEAQ. The chain's CDR3 is CASSYPPFEGEQYF. The CDR3 DNA is TGTGCCAGCAGCTATCCCCCCTTCGAGGGAGAGCAGTACTTC. Full variable domain (remainder filled in from reference TRBV7-6 and TRBJ2-7): GAGVSQSPRYKVTKRGQDVALRCDPISGHVSLYWYRQALGQGPEFLTYFNYEAQQDKSGLPNDRFSAERPEGSISTLTIQRTEQRDSAMYRCASSYPPFEGEQYFGPGTRLTVT.

The gene calls are TRBV24-1 and TRBJ1-5, with TRBD1 identical over 9 bases. Germline trimming cut 5 bases from V and 3 bases from J; bases unmatched to any gene: 4. Germline V gives CDR1 KGHDR, CDR2 SFDVKD. This CDR3 comprises 15 residues. The CDR3 DNA follows: TGTGCCACCAGTGCCAGGACAGGGGACAATCAGCCCCAGCATTTT. This sequence encodes CATSARTGDNQPQHF.

This clonotype was recorded at least ten times. The V and J genes are TRBV7-2 and TRBJ2-7; D uncertain. Trimming left V 3 bases short and J 3 bases short, with 18 bases between. Germline CDR1 is SGHTA and CDR2 is FQGNSA. This CDR3 region has 16 residues. CDR3 sequence reads: CASSFGFGQTNYEQYV. The CDR3 DNA reads as TGTGCCAGCAGCTTCGGTTTTGGCCAAACCAACTACGAGCAGTACGTC.

CDR3 DNA sequence: TGTGCCACCAGCGCCAGGGGAACTGGGGCCAACGTCCTGACTTTC. Amino acid sequence: CATSARGTGANVLTF. The chain recombines TRBV15 with TRBJ2-6; D possibly corresponds to TRBD1 (6 bases). Trimming removed 5 bases at V and 2 bases at J, with 10 bases between. This CDR3 spans 15 amino acids. The germline gives CDR1 LNHNV, CDR2 YYDKDF (reference sequence).

In regard to this clonotype: A much larger clone is a single base away; this may be a read error. The gene calls are TRBV3-1 and TRBJ2-5; weak D call: TRBD1 (5 bases). Germline V gives CDR1 LGHDT, CDR2 YNNKEL (reference sequence). V was pared by 0 bases and J by 13 bases, with 18 bases between. The CDR3 runs 14 residues. DNA for the CDR3: TGTGCCAGCAGCCAAGATCTGGGTAGCAGGGCACGGTACTTC. Translated: CASSQDLGSRARYF.

In this sample, this clonotype turned up once. The chain joins TRBV7-9 to TRBJ1-6; 7 bases map to TRBD1. Germline V gene lookup returns CDR1 SEHNR and CDR2 FQNEAQ (reference sequence). Trimming took 8 bases from V and 7 from J; bases not matched to a gene: 11. CDR3 length equals 15 residues. CDR3 loop: CASSMPGQVNSPLHF. CDR3 bases: TGTGCCAGCTCGATGCCCGGACAGGTCAATTCACCCCTCCACTTT.

This chain connects TRBV19 to TRBJ1-6; TRBD1 matches 9 bases. Germline V gene lookup returns CDR1 LNHDA and CDR2 SQIVND (reference sequence). V was pared by 3 bases and J by 7 bases, with 7 bases of the junction left unmatched. The CDR3 contains 16 residues. CDR3 bases: TGTGCCAGTAGTATTCTTGCCGGGACAGGGAATTCACCCCTCCACTTT. This encodes CASSILAGTGNSPLHF.

The chain uses TRBV10-3 and TRBJ1-2; D might be TRBD1 (5 bases). The CDR3 spans 13 residues. V was clipped by 0 bases and J by 7 bases, with 9 bases between them. The germline CDR1 and CDR2 sequences are ENHRY and SYGVKD. CDR3 sequence: CAISESGTLGYTF. In nucleotides, the CDR3 is TGTGCCATCAGTGAGTCGGGGACGCTTGGCTACACCTTC.

This clonotype has just a few counts. The genes are TRBV9 and TRBJ2-7, with D unresolved. Looked up from germline, CDR1 is SGDLS and CDR2 is YYNGEE. The length of the CDR3 is 15 residues. V lost 3 bases and J lost 3, with 16 bases in between. The CDR3 loop reads CASSASGQAGYEQYF. The CDR3 bases are TGTGCCAGCAGCGCCAGTGGGCAGGCTGGCTACGAGCAGTACTTC. The full variable domain, in which reference TRBV9 and TRBJ2-7 provide the parts outside the CDR3, is DSGVTQTPKHLITATGQRVTLRCSPRSGDLSVYWYQQSLDQGLQFLIQYYNGEERAKGNILERFSAQQFPDLHSELNLSSLELGDSALYFCASSASGQAGYEQYFGPGTRLTVT.

This chain uses TRBV19 with TRBJ1-5; D is undetermined. V was pared by 5 bases and J by 1 base, with 12 bases between. This CDR3 comprises 15 residues. CDR1 and CDR2 (germline): LNHDA, SQIVND (reference sequence). CDR3 region: CASSARQVSNQPQHF. CDR3 sequence (DNA): TGTGCCAGTAGTGCCAGACAAGTGAGCAATCAGCCCCAGCATTTT.

This clonotype was found once. This sequence joins TRBV11-2 and TRBJ2-2; weak D call: TRBD2 (7 bases). The CDR3 covers 18 residues. Germline V gene sequence: CDR1 SGHAT, CDR2 FQNNGV. V was shortened by 3 bases and J by 5 bases, with 22 bases between the two germline ends. CDR3 nucleotides: TGTGCCAGCAGCTTGGGACTGGCGGGGGCGTTGGGGACCGGGGAGCTGTTTTTT. Translated: CASSLGLAGALGTGELFF.

This chain joins TRBV15 and TRBJ2-7; 8 bases are a match to TRBD2. CDR1 is LNHNV and CDR2 is YYDKDF in the germline V gene (reference sequence). V lost 0 bases, J lost 4 bases, and 5 bases stayed unmatched. The CDR3 consists of 15 residues. CDR3 coding DNA: TGTGCCACCAGCAGAGACAAAAGCGGGGGATACGAGCAGTACGTC. It translates to CATSRDKSGGYEQYV.

The CDR3 is CATPQGPGQETQYF. The DNA for the CDR3 is TGTGCCACTCCGCAGGGTCCCGGACAAGAGACCCAGTACTTC. The V gene is TRBV24-1, the J gene TRBJ2-5; D is possibly TRBD1 (5 bases). This CDR3 region has 14 residues. The V gene's germline CDR1 is KGHDR and CDR2 SFDVKD. The V gene lost 10 bases and the J gene lost 2 bases, with 16 bases spanning the gap.

A note on this clonotype: This sequence may be a read error, since a much larger clone differs from it by one base. CDR3 sequence reads: CASSGTSISYEQYV. CDR3 nucleotide sequence: TGTGCCAGCAGTGGGACATCCATCTCCTACGAGCAGTACGTC. V usage is TRBV28 and J usage is TRBJ2-7; the D gene is possibly TRBD1 (6 bases). CDR3 size: 14 residues. Germline V gives CDR1 MDHEN, CDR2 SYDVKM. Trimming took 5 bases from V and 0 from J, leaving 11 bases between them.